These 25 T cell receptor beta chains were all obtained from the same sample, sequenced in a study of cytomegalovirus exposure and HLA in healthy donors. Both 60 Vbeta primers and 13 Jbeta primers went into the PCR. Profiling relied on immunoSEQ multiplex PCR, and the TCRdb table lists in-frame clones only, not all of them. The sample lists 86,000 or so clones, 70% to 80% occurring once. The sample comprised PBMCs. These receptors originate from a middle-aged woman in good health and CMV-seropositive.

This chain joins TRBV6-1 and TRBJ2-5; perhaps TRBD1 as D (7 bases). CDR1 is MNHNS and CDR2 is SASEGT in the germline V gene. With 4 bases removed from V and 5 bases from J, the gap between germline ends came to 17 bases. The CDR3 runs to 15 residues. The CDR3 bases are TGTGCCAGCAGTGCAAACAGGGGACTTAGGGAGACCCAGTACTTC. It specifies CASSANRGLRETQYF.

A few counts support this clone. The rearrangement joins TRBV11-1 to TRBJ1-1, with unresolved D. This CDR3 has 14 amino acids. V shed 5 bases and J shed 1 base, with 11 bases lying between them. CDR1 SGHAT and CDR2 FQDESV come from the germline V gene (reference sequence). The CDR3 spells CASSDKLANTEAFF. CDR3 coding DNA: TGTGCCAGCAGCGACAAACTGGCGAACACTGAAGCTTTCTTT.

The chain joins TRBV9 to TRBJ2-3; TRBD2 agrees at 12 bases. The ends lost 3 bases at V and 2 bases at J; junction bases unmatched: 4. This CDR3 comprises 16 residues. From germline, CDR1 is SGDLS and CDR2 YYNGEE. CDR3 coding DNA: TGTGCCAGCAGCGCAAGACTAGCGGGAGACACAGATACGCAGTATTTT. This sequence encodes CASSARLAGDTDTQYF.

The gene calls are TRBV2 and TRBJ2-7, with D uncertain. CDR3 length: 14 residues. Germline loops: CDR1 SNHLY, CDR2 FYNNEI. V was trimmed by 10 bases and J by 2 bases, leaving 18 bases between them. This CDR3 is CANSVQQLPYEQYF. CDR3 DNA: TGTGCCAACAGCGTACAACAGCTTCCCTACGAGCAGTACTTC.

The gene calls are TRBV27 and TRBJ1-5, with D tentatively TRBD1 (6 bases). This CDR3 is built from 14 residues. Germline V gene data show CDR1 as MNHEY and CDR2 as SMNVEV (reference sequence). V lost 8 bases to trimming and J lost 2 bases, with 13 bases between them. The CDR3 loop is CASRSGDGNQPQHF. As DNA, the CDR3 is TGTGCCAGCCGGTCAGGGGATGGCAATCAGCCCCAGCATTTT.

The J gene is TRBJ2-2, the V gene TRBV5-4, with a possible D match to TRBD1 (5 bases). This CDR3 is 16 amino acids long. V was clipped by 2 bases and J by 0 bases, with 11 bases between them. Germline V lookup: CDR1 SGHNT, CDR2 YYREEE (reference sequence). The CDR3 loop reads CASSFGQGSNTGELFF. CDR3 in DNA: TGTGCCAGCAGCTTTGGGCAGGGTTCGAACACCGGGGAGCTGTTTTTT.

Here the CDR3 DNA reads TGTGCCAGCAGTTACTCCGGACTAAGCGCCCGAGATACGCAGTATTTT. Residues: CASSYSGLSARDTQYF. The chain links TRBV6-5 to TRBJ2-3, with a possible D match to TRBD2 (6 bases). The CDR3 contains 16 residues. The V end was cut by 0 bases, the J end by 5 bases, with 15 bases between. The germline gives CDR1 MNHEY, CDR2 SVGAGI.

This clone was seen only a few times. The chain is built from TRBV9 and TRBJ2-3; the match to TRBD2 covers 14 bases. The CDR3 has 19 amino acids. Germline CDR1 is SGDLS and CDR2 is YYNGEE. With V trimmed by 1 base and J by 1 base, 8 bases remained unmatched. DNA of the CDR3: TGTGCCAGCAGCGTATCCGGACTAGCGGGAGGAGGGGGCACAGATACGCAGTATTTT. It yields the protein CASSVSGLAGGGGTDTQYF.

This chain uses TRBV10-3 with TRBJ1-1; D unclear. Germline CDR1 ENHRY, CDR2 SYGVKD. This CDR3 is 12 amino acids long. Trimming removed 9 bases from V and 1 base from J, with 9 bases in between. The CDR3 region has the DNA TGTGCCATTGGAGAAGGGAACACTGAAGCTTTCTTT. This translates into CAIGEGNTEAFF.

This chain connects TRBV27 to TRBJ1-2; a weak D match, TRBD1 (6 bases). CDR1 and CDR2 from the germline V gene are MNHEY and SMNVEV (reference sequence). CDR3 length: 14 residues. With 0 bases removed from V and 2 bases from J, the gap between germline ends came to 7 bases. CDR3: CASSLSGQNYGYTF. The DNA for the CDR3 is TGTGCCAGCAGTTTATCCGGACAGAACTATGGCTACACCTTC.

The V gene is TRBV19, the J gene TRBJ2-5, with D unclear. The germline V gene has CDR1 LNHDA and CDR2 SQIVND (reference sequence). The CDR3 sequence is 14 residues long. V lost 1 base and J lost 2, with 8 bases in between. The CDR3 DNA is TGTGCCAGTAGTATAGGGTCTAGGCAAGAGACCCAGTACTTC. Translated, it gives CASSIGSRQETQYF.

This chain connects TRBV29-1 to TRBJ2-3; the match to TRBD2 covers 12 bases. The V gene's germline CDR1 is SQVTM and CDR2 ANQGSEA. Trimming removed 4 bases from V and 4 bases from J; junction bases left unmatched: 0. The CDR3 is made up of 13 amino acids. The DNA of the CDR3 is TGCAGCGTTGGACTAGCGGGGGCAGATACGCAGTATTTT. It yields the protein CSVGLAGADTQYF.

A few counts support this clone. The chain is built from TRBV25-1 and TRBJ2-7; D is undetermined. Germline V gene sequence: CDR1 MGHDK, CDR2 SYGVNS. CDR3 size: 13 residues. The V and J ends lost 3 bases and 7 bases respectively, with 13 bases between them. In nucleotides, the CDR3 is TGTGCCAGCAGTGATCTCAGACTTTCAGAGCAGTACTTC. It codes for CASSDLRLSEQYF.

The chain's CDR3 is CASRPPGQGNTEAFF. The CDR3 nucleotides are TGTGCCAGCAGACCCCCCGGACAGGGGAACACTGAAGCTTTCTTT. V gene TRBV27 combines with J gene TRBJ1-1; 8 bases align to TRBD1. CDR3 length: 15 residues. Germline CDR1 is MNHEY and CDR2 is SMNVEV (reference sequence). J was trimmed by 1 base and V by 6 bases; bases with no gene match: 7.

The chain uses TRBV28 and TRBJ1-2; 7 nucleotides agree with TRBD1. Unmatched junction bases numbered 8, after V lost 3 bases and J lost 4 bases. Germline CDR1 reads MDHEN; CDR2 reads SYDVKM. This CDR3 contains 15 residues. DNA for the CDR3: TGTGCCAGCAGTTTCCATACAGGGGCCGCCTATGGCTACACCTTC. Protein product: CASSFHTGAAYGYTF.

This chain connects TRBV9 to TRBJ2-5; no firm D call. The ends were cut back, 4 bases at V and 2 bases at J, with 12 bases in the middle. The V gene's germline CDR1 is SGDLS and CDR2 YYNGEE. This CDR3 is built from 14 residues. The CDR3: CASSFRQSQETQYF. In DNA form, the CDR3 reads TGTGCCAGCAGCTTCCGACAATCACAAGAGACCCAGTACTTC.

This clone is deemed medium-sized (0.01 to 0.1%). V usage is TRBV6-5 and J usage is TRBJ1-1, with TRBD1 matching 10 bases. Germline loops: CDR1 MNHEY, CDR2 SVGAGI. Unmatched junction bases numbered 5, after V lost 0 bases and J lost 7 bases. This CDR3 has 15 residues. CDR3 region: CASSYSRDRGSEAFF. CDR3 nucleotides: TGTGCCAGCAGTTACTCGAGGGACAGGGGCAGTGAAGCTTTCTTT.

This rearrangement joins TRBV25-1 to TRBJ1-5; the D gene is possibly TRBD1 (5 bases). Germline V gene sequence: CDR1 MGHDK, CDR2 SYGVNS. Trimming cost V 5 bases and J 7 bases, with 12 bases left between them. This CDR3 contains 13 residues. The CDR3 DNA reads as TGTGCCAGCAGTCGGGGGGATCAACAGCCCCAGCATTTT. Translated, it gives CASSRGDQQPQHF.

This clone was recorded only once. The chain recombines TRBV27 with TRBJ1-2; D uncertain. The V gene's germline CDR1 is MNHEY and CDR2 SMNVEV (reference sequence). The CDR3 length is 17 residues. Trimming removed 1 base from V and 0 bases from J, with 15 bases in between. The DNA for the CDR3 is TGTGCCAGCAGTTTATTGTTGGGAGGGATAGCTAACTATGGCTACACCTTC. It codes for CASSLLLGGIANYGYTF.

The chain recombines TRBV2 with TRBJ1-1; possible D gene TRBD1, 6 bases. Trimming removed 7 bases at V and 4 bases at J, with 16 bases between. Germline V gives CDR1 SNHLY, CDR2 FYNNEI. The CDR3 consists of 14 residues. CDR3 loop: CASTRTGKGTEAFF. DNA of the CDR3: TGTGCCAGCACACGAACAGGGAAGGGCACTGAAGCTTTCTTT.

The V and J genes are TRBV4-1 and TRBJ1-5; 10 bases line up with TRBD1. CDR3 length: 15 residues. V was pared by 3 bases and J by 3 bases, with 2 bases of the junction left unmatched. Germline V gene data show CDR1 as MGHRA and CDR2 as YSYEKL. The CDR3 loop reads CASSHGTGDNQPQHF. The DNA for the CDR3 is TGCGCCAGCAGCCATGGGACAGGGGACAATCAGCCCCAGCATTTT.

The sample holds one count of this clone. V gene TRBV18 combines with J gene TRBJ2-1; TRBD1 is a possible D gene (6 bases). Germline V gene sequence: CDR1 KGHSH, CDR2 LQKENI. Between the trimmed V and J ends, which lost 3 bases and 7 bases, there was a span of 10 bases. This CDR3 has 13 amino acids. The CDR3 DNA follows: TGTGCCAGCTCACCCTACAGGGAGAATGAGCAGTTCTTC. This gives the protein CASSPYRENEQFF.

J is TRBJ1-1 and V is TRBV15, with 7 bases fitting TRBD1. This CDR3 is built from 14 residues. In germline, CDR1 is LNHNV, CDR2 YYDKDF (reference sequence). The J segment lost 6 bases and the V segment lost 1 base, leaving 5 bases of the junction unmatched. The CDR3 DNA is TGTGCCACCAGCAGAGGCCGGGACAGAGCTGAAGCTTTCTTT. Its translation is CATSRGRDRAEAFF. The full variable domain, its missing parts supplied by reference TRBV15 and TRBJ1-1, is DAMVIQNPRYQVTQFGKPVTLSCSQTLNHNVMYWYQQKSSQAPKLLFHYYDKDFNNEADTPDNFQSRRPNTSFCFLDIRSPGLGDTAMYLCATSRGRDRAEAFFGQGTRLTVV.

The gene calls are TRBV7-8 and TRBJ1-1; 8 positions agree with TRBD1. Germline V lookup: CDR1 SGHVS, CDR2 FQNEAQ. The CDR3 runs 14 residues. V trimming: 5 bases; J trimming: 5 bases; junction bases outside the gene matches: 7. The CDR3 spells CASSPKQGGTEAFF. CDR3 DNA: TGTGCCAGCAGCCCGAAACAGGGGGGGACTGAAGCTTTCTTT.

The chain couples TRBV2 to TRBJ2-1; the match to TRBD2 covers 14 bases. The germline gives CDR1 SNHLY, CDR2 FYNNEI. This CDR3 spans 16 amino acids. The ends lost 5 bases at V and 6 bases at J; junction bases unmatched: 6. The CDR3 nucleotides are TGTGCCAGCAGTTTGACGGGACTAGCGGGAGCCAATGAGCAGTTCTTC. Translation gives CASSLTGLAGANEQFF. The variable domain in full, with the rest retrieved from reference TRBV2 and TRBJ2-1, is EPEVTQTPSHQVTQMGQEVILRCVPISNHLYFYWYRQILGQKVEFLVSFYNNEISEKSEIFDDQFSVERPDGSNFTLKIRSTKLEDSAMYFCASSLTGLAGANEQFFGPGTRLTVL.